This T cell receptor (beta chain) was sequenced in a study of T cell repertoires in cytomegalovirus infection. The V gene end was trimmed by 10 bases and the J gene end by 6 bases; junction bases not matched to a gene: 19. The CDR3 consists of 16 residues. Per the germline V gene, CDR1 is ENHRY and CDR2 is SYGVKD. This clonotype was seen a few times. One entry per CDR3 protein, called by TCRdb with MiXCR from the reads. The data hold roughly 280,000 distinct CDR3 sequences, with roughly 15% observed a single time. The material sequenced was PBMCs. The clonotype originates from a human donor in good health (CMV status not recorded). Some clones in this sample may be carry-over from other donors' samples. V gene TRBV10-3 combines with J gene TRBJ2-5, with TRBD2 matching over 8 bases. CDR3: CATKEGEQREPKTQYF. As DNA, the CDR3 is TGTGCCACCAAGGAGGGGGAGCAGCGGGAGCCGAAGACCCAGTACTTC.